Listed below are T cell receptor beta chains from one sample, sequenced in a study of CD8 T cells in Susac syndrome. TCRdb re-called the immunoSEQ multiplex PCR reads with MiXCR, one entry per CDR3 protein. The table records tens of thousands of distinct CDR3 sequences, 94% of them present only once. The specimen was CD8+ T cells from PBMCs. The receptors were gathered from a human donor with Susac syndrome. CDR3s include the opening cysteine and the closing phenylalanine or tryptophan.

TRBJ2-1 TRBV24-1 CATGTSENNEQFF
TRBJ2-3 TRBV20-1 CSAPAATVRFADTQYF
TRBJ1-2 TRBV10-3 CAISSGQGARGYTF
TRBJ2-6 TRBV10-2 CASSESMAGANVLTF
TRBJ2-1 TRBV7-8 CASSLARNNEQFF
TRBJ2-2 TRBV12-3/TRBV12-4 CASSFLTEASGELFF
TRBJ2-7 TRBV28 CASSFIRKSIAYEQYF
TRBJ1-1 TRBV27 CASQGGTEAFF
TRBJ2-7 TRBV4-3 CASSQDSAYEQYF
TRBJ2-3 TRBV29-1 CSVDSWDSDTQYF
TRBJ2-1 TRBV12-5 CASGPGQPNEQFF
TRBJ1-1 TRBV3-1 CASSVRGGDEAFF
TRBJ1-5 TRBV5-6 CASRPKTQGAIGPNLPQHF
TRBJ1-1 TRBV12-5 CASGADSEAFF
TRBJ1-2 TRBV10-2 CASSEFGDYGYTF
TRBJ1-2 TRBV9 CASRPGQGALGGYTF
TRBJ1-3 TRBV20-1 CSARDIPRGSGNTIYF
TRBJ1-5 TRBV3-1 CASSPLLNQPQHF
TRBJ2-1 TRBV24-1 CATSDTGRPEQFF
TRBJ2-5 TRBV30 CAWSGEGEETQYF
TRBJ2-7 TRBV5-6 CASSYSAYEQYF
TRBJ2-1 TRBV5-1 CASSYALEQFF
TRBJ1-2 TRBV7-9 CASSLGPSGAYYGYTF
TRBJ2-3 TRBV4-3 CASSQEGVLDTQYF
TRBJ2-3 TRBV5-4 CASSLRGAQSDTQYF
TRBJ2-1 TRBV20-1 CSADLGTRGPNEQFF
TRBJ1-6 TRBV4-1 CASSQVGQYNSPLHF
TRBJ2-7 TRBV4-1 CASSQRQGLREQYF
TRBJ2-5 TRBV5-4 CASSARDSQETQYF
TRBJ2-3 TRBV4-1 CASSLSSGAGGADTQYF
TRBJ2-3 TRBV9 CASSGSQGGVTDTQYF
TRBJ1-4 TRBV9 CASSTGTGAEKLFF
TRBJ2-1 TRBV9 CASSVSGGAYEQFF
TRBJ1-2 TRBV20-1 CSARPTGTNYGYTF
TRBJ2-3 TRBV20-1 CSAKRGVVRDTQYF
TRBJ1-1 TRBV30 CAWSGIWEDTEAFF
TRBJ2-1 TRBV6-2/TRBV6-3 CASSYFLRRGSSYNEQFF
TRBJ2-1 TRBV7-9 CASSGGGARGDNEQFF
TRBJ1-3 TRBV4-1 CASSPGQGAGNTIYF
TRBJ2-5 TRBV6-5 CASSLQAQETQYF
TRBJ2-1 TRBV5-1 CASSIGLGSGQFF